The 18 T cell receptor beta chains below come from one sample, sequenced in a study of CD8 T cells in ankylosing spondylitis. A single record per CDR3 protein comes from TCRdb applying MiXCR to the 5' RACE reads. The sample gives some 140,000 distinct CDR3 sequences, roughly an eighth of which show up once; around 4.1% is in the top ten. Sequenced: blood, either unsorted or a sorted T cell fraction (not recorded which). The receptor set was obtained from a female donor with ankylosing spondylitis or in good health (not recorded which).

This clonotype has at least ten counts. The chain employs TRBV20-1 and TRBJ1-5; D gene ambiguous. Trimming stripped 3 bases from V and 1 base from J, with 4 bases between. This CDR3 spans 12 amino acids. CDR1 is DFQATT and CDR2 is SNEGSKA in the germline V gene (reference sequence). As DNA, the CDR3 is TGCAGTGCTAGCGGGAGCAATCAGCCCCAGCATTTT. Translation gives CSASGSNQPQHF.

This clonotype was recorded many times. This chain joins TRBV5-5 and TRBJ1-2; D is possibly TRBD1 (5 bases). The CDR3 sequence is 14 residues long. Trimming left V 3 bases short and J 4 bases short, with 13 bases between. CDR1 and CDR2 from the germline V gene are SGHKS and YYEKEE (reference sequence). Here the CDR3 reads CASSYSQGAYGYTF. The CDR3 region has the DNA TGTGCCAGCAGCTACTCCCAGGGTGCCTATGGCTACACCTTC. Full variable domain (outside the CDR3, taken from reference TRBV5-5 and TRBJ1-2): DAGVTQSPTHLIKTRGQQVTLRCSPISGHKSVSWYQQVLGQGPQFIFQYYEKEERGRGNFPDRFSARQFPNYSSELNVNALLLGDSALYLCASSYSQGAYGYTFGSGTRLTVV.

As regards this clonotype: Since a much larger clone is just one base distant, this may be a read error. V and J are TRBV3-1 and TRBJ2-5; 9 nucleotides align to TRBD2. Per the germline V gene, CDR1 is LGHDT and CDR2 is YNNKEL (reference sequence). The CDR3 contains 17 residues. This chain's CDR3 is CATSQGPTAGGEETQYF. The CDR3 DNA sequence: TGTGCCACCAGCCAAGGGCCCACAGCGGGGGGAGAAGAGACCCAGTACTTC.

This clonotype occurred many times. A clone one base away is much larger, so this may be a read error. The rearrangement joins TRBV12-3 or TRBV12-4 to TRBJ2-7; no clear D. This CDR3 has 11 amino acids. Trimming took 4 bases from V and 5 from J, leaving 6 bases between them. This CDR3 is CASSYSDEQYF. In nucleotides, the CDR3 is TGTGCCAGCAGTTACTCGGACGAGCAGTACTTC.

At least ten counts were recorded for this clonotype. The chain recombines TRBV5-1 with TRBJ1-1; TRBD1 might be the D (5 bases). This CDR3 is 13 amino acids long. CDR1 and CDR2 from the germline V gene are SGHRS and YFSETQ. V lost 6 bases and J 2 bases, leaving 11 bases between the germline ends. DNA for the CDR3: TGCGCCAGCAACCTCCGGGGCAACACTGAAGCTTTCTTT. Encoded protein: CASNLRGNTEAFF.

The table lists this clonotype with many counts. The chain joins TRBV3-1 to TRBJ1-1; D may be TRBD1 (5 bases). V was shortened by 1 base and J by 4 bases, with 13 bases between the two germline ends. CDR1 LGHDT and CDR2 YNNKEL come from the germline V gene (reference sequence). This CDR3 has 15 residues. CDR3 amino acids: CASSQGIYGGTEAFF. CDR3 in DNA: TGTGCCAGCAGCCAAGGAATCTATGGGGGCACTGAAGCTTTCTTT.

This clonotype was detected ten times or more. The chain couples TRBV5-1 to TRBJ2-1; TRBD2 agrees at 7 bases. Trimming cost V 3 bases and J 6 bases; bases outside gene matches: 6. Germline V lookup: CDR1 SGHRS, CDR2 YFSETQ. This CDR3 contains 14 residues. As DNA, the CDR3 is TGCGCCAGCAGCTACGGACTAGACAGCAATGAGCAGTTCTTC. Protein sequence: CASSYGLDSNEQFF.

This clonotype has at least ten counts. The V gene is TRBV10-3, the J gene TRBJ1-2; TRBD1 matches at 8 bases. Trimming removed 10 bases from V and 0 bases from J; junction bases left unmatched: 19. The V gene's germline CDR1 is ENHRY and CDR2 SYGVKD. The CDR3 has 18 residues. As DNA, the CDR3 is TGTGCCACCAAACCAAGCGCCGGGACAGGAGCTCCTAACTATGGCTACACCTTC. Its protein product is CATKPSAGTGAPNYGYTF.

Worth noting for this clonotype: Its ends do not fully match the called genes, so a read error is possible. V is TRBV6-1 and J is TRBJ1-1; D is unresolved. This CDR3 has 15 residues. Germline V gene lookup returns CDR1 MNHNS and CDR2 SASEGT. The CDR3 loop is CAGSNQAIEGTEAFF. The CDR3 DNA sequence: TGTGCCGGCAGCAACCAGGCTATCGAAGGCACTGAAGCTTTCTTT.

This clonotype was picked up a small number of times. This chain uses TRBV29-1 with TRBJ2-7; 7 bases match TRBD1. V was pared by 5 bases and J by 0 bases, with 7 bases of the junction left unmatched. Per the germline V gene, CDR1 is SQVTM and CDR2 is ANQGSEA. The CDR3 extends over 14 amino acids. The DNA of the CDR3 is TGCAGCGTTAGACCGGGACAGAGCTCCTACGAGCAGTACTTC. This codes for CSVRPGQSSYEQYF.

This clonotype was detected a few times. V is TRBV5-1 and J is TRBJ2-4, with D perhaps TRBD1 or TRBD2 (7 bases each). The length of the CDR3 is 14 residues. The germline V and J ends were trimmed by 6 bases and 7 bases, with 17 bases remaining between them. Looked up from germline, CDR1 is SGHRS and CDR2 is YFSETQ. The CDR3: CASTPRGGDNIQYF. The CDR3, as DNA: TGCGCCAGCACCCCCAGGGGGGGAGACAACATTCAGTACTTC.

This clonotype was detected only a few times. CDR3: CASSWGRGYEQFF. The CDR3 DNA reads TGTGCCAGTAGTTGGGGCAGGGGTTATGAGCAGTTCTTC. The chain recombines TRBV19 with TRBJ2-1; possible D gene TRBD1, 6 bases. Trimming took off 5 bases at V and 8 bases at J, with 13 bases between the two ends. This CDR3 comprises 13 residues. The germline V gene encodes CDR1 LNHDA and CDR2 SQIVND (reference sequence).

In its sample, this clonotype was seen many times. The V gene is TRBV29-1, the J gene TRBJ1-2; a possible D gene is TRBD1 (5 bases). Germline lookup yields CDR1 SQVTM and CDR2 ANQGSEA. Trimming took off 7 bases at V and 4 bases at J, with 13 bases between the two ends. CDR3 size: 12 residues. The CDR3 spells CSAPDNPYGYTF. In nucleotides, the CDR3 is TGCAGCGCCCCGGACAACCCCTATGGCTACACCTTC.

This clonotype was seen at least ten times. V and J are TRBV6-5 and TRBJ1-6; D is unclear. Germline loops: CDR1 MNHEY, CDR2 SVGAGI. The CDR3 is 13 amino acids. Trimming stripped 2 bases from V and 9 bases from J, with 8 bases between. CDR3 sequence reads: CASSYKGPSPLHF. As DNA, the CDR3 is TGTGCCAGCAGTTACAAGGGCCCTTCACCCCTCCACTTT.

This clonotype was seen at least ten times. This chain links TRBV29-1 with TRBJ1-2, with 7 positions matching TRBD1. Germline lookup yields CDR1 SQVTM and CDR2 ANQGSEA. This CDR3 has 11 residues. V shed 7 bases and J 8 bases; nucleotides not matched to a gene: 7. DNA of the CDR3: TGCAGCGCGGGACAGTTGGAGGGCTACACCTTC. This sequence encodes CSAGQLEGYTF.

This clonotype was picked up many times. The rearrangement uses TRBV20-1 and TRBJ1-1; D is unclear. The CDR3 spans 13 residues. Germline V lookup: CDR1 DFQATT, CDR2 SNEGSKA (reference sequence). With 3 bases removed from V and 0 bases from J, the gap between germline ends came to 8 bases. The CDR3 protein is CSASWSMNTEAFF. The CDR3 nucleotides are TGCAGTGCTAGTTGGAGTATGAACACTGAAGCTTTCTTT.

This rearrangement joins TRBV3-1 to TRBJ2-2; 8 bases fit TRBD2. Losses at the gene ends were 5 bases for V and 5 bases for J; bases not matched to a gene: 10. Germline V lookup: CDR1 LGHDT, CDR2 YNNKEL (reference sequence). The CDR3 has 16 amino acids. This CDR3 reads CASSAPGLGFTGELFF. Written as DNA, the CDR3 is TGTGCCAGCAGCGCCCCGGGACTAGGGTTTACCGGGGAGCTGTTTTTT.

This clonotype occurred many times. The chain uses TRBV11-1 and TRBJ2-1; D unresolved. Looked up from germline, CDR1 is SGHAT and CDR2 is FQDESV (reference sequence). Trimming took 5 bases from V and 6 from J, leaving 5 bases between them. The CDR3 loop spans 11 amino acids. The CDR3 DNA sequence: TGTGCCAGCAGCCGCGCCAATGAGCAGTTCTTC. Translated, it gives CASSRANEQFF.